This is a list of T cell receptor beta chains from one sample in a study of Ad26.COV2.S vaccination and SARS-CoV-2 variants. Repertoires were generated with immunoSEQ multiplex PCR, while TCRdb's copy carries only in-frame clones and drops some. The table lists about 350,000 clones, 90% to 95% of them singletons. Sequencing was performed on peripheral blood, taken after recovery from COVID-19. The source of these receptors is a human donor who had recovered from COVID-19. Each CDR3 is given with its conserved first and last residue. The D gene is left open where the match is weak. The size field is filled for only some rows; it gives once, few, many or a size class.

TGTGCCAGCAGCTTAGCGGGCAGGGGGCCTGGAGAGACCCAGTACTTC	CASSLAGRGPGETQYF	NA	TRBD1	TRBJ2-5	TRBV7-9
TGTGCCAGCAGTCGAGACAGTTCCACAGATACGCAGTATTTT	CASSRDSSTDTQYF	once	NA	TRBJ2-3	TRBV4-2
TGTGCCAGCACCTTGGGGTCGTTGTCGAACACTGAAGCTTTCTTT	CASTLGSLSNTEAFF	NA	NA	TRBJ1-1	TRBV5-6
TGTGCCAGCAGTCCCCACCGACAGCAAGAAGCTTTCTTT	CASSPHRQQEAFF	NA	NA	TRBJ1-1	TRBV12-3/TRBV12-4
TGTGCCAGCAGGACAGGAAGCTCCTATAATTCACCCCTCCACTTT	CASRTGSSYNSPLHF	NA	NA	TRBJ1-6	TRBV6-5
TGTGCCAGCAGCTCGGACAGGGGGGAGACCCAGTACTTC	CASSSDRGETQYF	NA	TRBD1	TRBJ2-5	TRBV13
TGTGCCAGCAAGCAGGGGGGGTCACCCCTCCACTTT	CASKQGGSPLHF	NA	TRBD1	TRBJ1-6	TRBV6-5
TGTGCCAGCAGGGCGGGGACTGCCTACAATGAGCAGTTCTTC	CASRAGTAYNEQFF	NA	NA	TRBJ2-1	TRBV2
TGTGCCAGCAGCCAAGAAAGTGCTGGCTACACCTTC	CASSQESAGYTF	NA	NA	TRBJ1-2	TRBV3-1/TRBV3-2
TGTGCCAGCAGTTTAGACAGAAACACCATATATTTT	CASSLDRNTIYF	NA	NA	TRBJ1-3	TRBV12-3/TRBV12-4
TGTGCCAGCAGCTTGGGCCAGGGGGCTGATACGCAGTATTTT	CASSLGQGADTQYF	NA	TRBD1	TRBJ2-3	TRBV7-2
TGCAGCGTTGTTGGGACAGGGTATAACGAGCAGTACTTC	CSVVGTGYNEQYF	NA	TRBD1	TRBJ2-7	TRBV29-1
TGTGCCAGCAGCTTAGGGGGTAGCCCAGATACGCAGTATTTT	CASSLGGSPDTQYF	NA	NA	TRBJ2-3	TRBV7-2
TGTGCCAGCAGCCCGGGGGACAGTCCGAGGGAGCAGTACTTC	CASSPGDSPREQYF	NA	NA	TRBJ2-7	TRBV5-6
TGTGCCAGCAGTGCCACCGGGGCGAGCACTGAAGCTTTCTTT	CASSATGASTEAFF	once	NA	TRBJ1-1	TRBV6-4
TGTGCCAGTACGTGGGGGGGTATGAATGAGCAGTTCTTC	CASTWGGMNEQFF	NA	TRBD2	TRBJ2-1	TRBV25-1
TGTGCCAGCAGCCCTGGCCCTAGCGGGGGCTACGAGCAGTACTTC	CASSPGPSGGYEQYF	NA	TRBD2	TRBJ2-7	TRBV5-4
TGTGCCAGCAGCCAACAGAGGAACACTGAAGCTTTCTTT	CASSQQRNTEAFF	once	NA	TRBJ1-1	TRBV7-2
TGCAGTGCTAGTCCCACAGGGGGAAGGAATCAGCCCCAGCATTTT	CSASPTGGRNQPQHF	NA	TRBD1	TRBJ1-5	TRBV20-1
TGTGCTAGTGGTTTGGTAGGGAGTGTATGGGATTCCATGAACACTGAAGCTTTCTTT	CASGLVGSVWDSMNTEAFF	NA	NA	TRBJ1-1	TRBV12-5
TGTGCCAGCAGTGTACAGGGGGTCTCCTACAATGAGCAGTTCTTC	CASSVQGVSYNEQFF	NA	TRBD1	TRBJ2-1	TRBV27
TGTGCCAGCAGTTCTGAAGGGTATGGCAATCAGCCCCAGCATTTT	CASSSEGYGNQPQHF	NA	NA	TRBJ1-5	TRBV6-6
TGTGCCAGCAGTTACCACGGGACTAGCGGGGGCTACGAGCAGTACTTC	CASSYHGTSGGYEQYF	NA	TRBD2	TRBJ2-7	TRBV6-5
TGTGCCAGCAGACCCACCCCTCTTATGAACACTGAAGCTTTCTTT	CASRPTPLMNTEAFF	NA	NA	TRBJ1-1	TRBV27
TGTGCCAGCAGCTTAGTTGCGCAGGGGAGCACCGATACGCAGTATTTT	CASSLVAQGSTDTQYF	NA	NA	TRBJ2-3	TRBV11-3
TGTGCCAGCAGCTTAGAGGGGGCAGAGGGCTACACCTTC	CASSLEGAEGYTF	medium-sized	TRBD1	TRBJ1-2	TRBV7-8
TGTGCCAGCAGTTACCGAGGGAACACTGAAGCTTTCTTT	CASSYRGNTEAFF	NA	NA	TRBJ1-1	TRBV6-2/TRBV6-3
TGTGCCAGCAGCCAAGATAAGCGGGGGAGCTCCTACGAGCAGTACTTC	CASSQDKRGSSYEQYF	NA	TRBD2	TRBJ2-7	TRBV3-1/TRBV3-2
TGTGCCAGCAGAGGGGGGTCAGATACGCAGTATTTT	CASRGGSDTQYF	NA	NA	TRBJ2-3	TRBV12-3/TRBV12-4
TGTGCCAGAAGCCAGAGTTTTTGGGGGGCCCCAGATACGCAGTATTTT	CARSQSFWGAPDTQYF	NA	NA	TRBJ2-3	TRBV7-5
TGTGCCAGCAGCTTATCGAGGACTGAAGCTTTCTTT	CASSLSRTEAFF	once	NA	TRBJ1-1	TRBV11-2
TGCGCCAGCAGCCAAGGGGTGGTGAGCTCCGAGCAGTACTTC	CASSQGVVSSEQYF	NA	NA	TRBJ2-7	TRBV4-3
TGCGCCAGCAGCCAAGTTTCCCAAGTTTGGGGGCGCAACACCGGGGAGCTGTTTTTT	CASSQVSQVWGRNTGELFF	once	NA	TRBJ2-2	TRBV4-1
TGTGCCAGCAGCCCTACCGGCCAGGGGGGCTCACTTTTT	CASSPTGQGGSLF	NA	TRBD1	TRBJ1-6	TRBV5-6
TGTGCCAGCAGGCAGGACGTTAGCAATCAGCCCCAGCATTTT	CASRQDVSNQPQHF	many	NA	TRBJ1-5	TRBV2
TGTGCCAGCAGCTTAGGTGGGGGGGGCACAGATACGCAGTATTTT	CASSLGGGGTDTQYF	NA	TRBD2	TRBJ2-3	TRBV7-9
TGTGCCAGCAGTTATAATCCGGAGAACACTGAAGCTTTCTTT	CASSYNPENTEAFF	many	NA	TRBJ1-1	TRBV6-2/TRBV6-3
TGCAGTGCTAGTTGGACGGGGGGCTACACAGATACGCAGTATTTT	CSASWTGGYTDTQYF	NA	NA	TRBJ2-3	TRBV20-1
TGTGCCAGCAGCGTCCCTGTCGGGGGCATGGGAGTCTCTGAAGCTTTCTTT	CASSVPVGGMGVSEAFF	NA	NA	TRBJ1-1	TRBV4-2
TGTGCCAGCAGTCCCCAGACTGCAACGGAAGCTTTCTTT	CASSPQTATEAFF	NA	NA	TRBJ1-1	TRBV27
TGCGCCAGCAGCCAAGTAGTAAACTATGGCTACACCTTC	CASSQVVNYGYTF	NA	NA	TRBJ1-2	TRBV4-1
TGTGCCAGCAGCAAAATGGTGAGAGATCAGCCCCAGCATTTT	CASSKMVRDQPQHF	once	NA	TRBJ1-5	TRBV21-1
TGTGCCAGCAGCTCTACACGGGGCTTGAACACTGAAGCTTTCTTT	CASSSTRGLNTEAFF	few	NA	TRBJ1-1	TRBV7-6
TGTGCCAGCAGCTTAGCGGGACAGTCTGAAGCTTTCTTT	CASSLAGQSEAFF	NA	TRBD1	TRBJ1-1	TRBV7-2